This T cell receptor beta chain comes out of a study of cytomegalovirus exposure and HLA in healthy donors (dated by TCRdb to 2016 to 2017). Regarding the research as a whole: An earlier analysis of approximately 640 of the donors reported approximately 270 Gb of sequence data and more than 90 million unique TCR beta sequences from about 180 million T cells. To predict cytomegalovirus infection status, the study combined high-throughput TCR immunosequencing, statistical association of individual TCRs with disease status, and machine learning. Among approximately 370 genotyped donors of the cohort, an average of approximately 240,000 unique TCR beta nucleotide sequences was sequenced per donor, of which about 19% were non-productive. The study used immunosequencing to profile the T cell repertoires of about 670 subjects and linked those repertoires to cytomegalovirus serostatus. The genetic ancestry cluster associated with self-reported Caucasian donors included 65% to 90% of the roughly 380 genotyped donors. All discovery cohort repertoires had been generated on a single sequencing platform. The number of donors typed differed by locus, with about 629-630 for A, B, C, DRB1 and DQB1, more than 500 for DQA1, 600 to 610 for DPA1, and over 400 for DPB1. In the later analysis, no new phenotypic data were used to find candidate immune exposures; instead, reliance was placed on TCR beta sequences and their occurrence across donors. A separate validation cohort of more than 100 different subjects was used in addition to the approximately 640-subject first cohort. Both class I and class II loci were covered by HLA typing, at four-digit resolution. To study patterns of TCR occurrence, a later analysis re-analyzed previously published TCR beta repertoires from more than 550 donors and added high-resolution HLA genotyping. Approximately 310 gigabases of sequencing data and 70 million to 85 million unique TCR sequences were included in an early release covering several hundred HLA-typed donors. The study was designed to test whether signatures of past pathogen exposure could be identified by cataloging public T cell receptors. Five DR-DQ haplotypes were handled as single units for association and clustering because linkage in the cohort was strong. Donor age, sex, ethnicity and CMV serostatus were collected together with the repertoire data. A later genetic analysis took genome-wide SNP genotypes for about 55% of the 666 donors and used that subset as a discovery cohort. To decide whether each TCR beta V gene segment behaved as functional or pseudogenic, an earlier analysis of approximately 590 of the donors relied on high-throughput TCR beta sequencing.

Measured from the cysteine to the phenylalanine, the CDR3 is 15 residues long. The sequence is cut down to CDR3 DNA, 45 bases in frame from base 1. After removal of 2 bases from V and 2 bases from J, the junction retains 3 bases not matched to a gene. CDR1 MNHNS and CDR2 SASEGT are derived from the germline V gene. Here is what the overall study found, with its caveats: Because HLA typing was unavailable for some donors at each locus, only the typed subset was used in association tests. Specific HLA alleles were associated with 15,000 to 20,000 TCR beta sequences at a false discovery rate of 0.05 in a later analysis. Linkage disequilibrium might explain the correlated functional status among segregating V segments, but an unknown experimental factor could not be excluded. Some IMGT-functional V segments, including TRBV6-2 and TRBV6-3, could not be told apart with the 87-base-pair reads, so those segments were excluded. Broadly in line with IMGT annotations, most TCR beta V segments showed up in productive rearrangements about 87% or about 30% of the time in an earlier analysis of a few hundred of the donors. A cluster of highly shared sequence variants was judged likely to represent a technical artifact of the sequencing pipeline. In a later analysis, the rate of TCR association differed among HLA loci, with DRB1 alleles having the most associated TCRs and HLA-C alleles having the fewest. In vitro tests confirmed that a few of the cytomegalovirus-associated TCR beta chains recognize cytomegalovirus antigens. In this cohort, only TCR beta chains were sequenced, and detectable features were limited by the absence of alpha or paired-chain data. The classifier was reported to diagnose cytomegalovirus status with high specificity and sensitivity in both the original cohort and the validation cohort. Roughly uniform sequencing depth across donors was assumed in presence/absence analyses, although this assumption may not hold. In a later analysis, most CMV-associated TCR beta chains were found to appear HLA-restricted, with HLA associations seemingly driven largely by CMV exposure. While some public TCRs were present in many individuals, most TCR sequences turned up only very rarely across donors. The study listed approximately 150 TCR beta chains as associated with cytomegalovirus. According to a later analysis, parvovirus B19, influenza, CMV and Epstein-Barr virus appeared linked to several top co-occurrence clusters. In a later genetic analysis, fewer N-insertions in productive TCRs were reported among donors in an Asian-associated ancestry cluster than the 666-donor mean. About 17 rarely observed V segments, including chromosome 9 orphons, were excluded from the earlier analysis of approximately 600 of the donors because counts were too low. CMV serostatus was the only immune exposure information available for the cohort. A later genetic analysis associated a missense DCLRE1C variant with V-gene and J-gene trimming of TCR beta chains, and an independent cohort replicated the association. A later analysis found that HLA-associated TCR beta chains were more clonally expanded and had lower generation probabilities than equally common non-associated chains. A further reported finding was that TCR beta sequences accurately predicted the HLA-A and HLA-B alleles for most subjects in the first cohort. When HLA alleles, especially DR and DQ, strongly co-occurred, TCR associations were difficult to assign to individual alleles. It was suggested by the authors that the approach could potentially be generalized to other disease states and immunological phenotypes.

Points on this clone: The antigen it binds to is not known. Base qualities are not recorded, but no much larger clone differs from it by a single base.

The library was prepared using the immunoSEQ multiplex PCR assay. A mixture of 60 forward primers for TCR Vbeta segments and 13 reverse primers for TCR Jbeta segments was used in the multiplex PCR. A multiplex PCR assay on genomic DNA amplified the CDR3 region of rearranged TCR beta genes. On the Illumina HiSeq System, the amplified TCR beta libraries were sequenced as 87-base-pair reads. Per the original workflow: A later analysis tallied 70 million to 100 million unique TCR beta chains across the 550 to 850 repertoires, and about 12 million of those chains were shared by two or more donors. To remove PCR and sequencing errors, raw reads were error-corrected and collapsed into unique sequences using a nearest-neighbor algorithm that merged closely related sequences. CDR3 sequences were aligned to IMGT reference sequences to assign V, D and J gene segments. For a sequence to be retained, a match of at least six nucleotides was required to both a V gene segment and a J gene segment. A rearrangement was called productive if the CDR3 had no stop codons and remained in frame with V and J, and every other rearrangement was called non-productive. Following IMGT convention, CDR3 was defined as the stretch from the second conserved V-encoded cysteine up to the conserved J-encoded phenylalanine. The earlier analysis of about 610 of the donors excluded any sequence lacking an unambiguous match to a single V gene segment. An earlier analysis of about 600 of the donors called V segments functional above 56.7% productive rearrangements and segregating when the between-donor standard deviation exceeded 5%. A statistical classification framework was built to diagnose cytomegalovirus status from the catalog of TCR beta chain sequences. In a later analysis, V and J genes were assigned by comparing TCR nucleotide sequences against IMGT/GENE-DB human TR gene sequences. Using the TCRdist pipeline, a later analysis assigned CDR3 sequences along with most-parsimonious VDJ recombination scenarios. A later analysis defined each TCR beta chain by its CDR3 amino acid sequence plus V-gene family, and excluded reads lacking a unique V-gene family. In a later analysis, 450 to 600 highly shared, low-generation-probability nucleotide sequences were removed to address suspected cross-contamination and a sequencing artifact. In a later analysis, a clonal expansion index for each public chain was calculated from normalized within-repertoire ranks of inferred template counts. A later analysis computed generation probabilities with a VDJ recombination model fitted to out-of-frame rearrangements, and checked the results against IGoR. In a later analysis, hypergeometric tests were used to score TCR-TCR, TCR-HLA and TCR-CMV co-occurrence, with a repertoire-size bias correction applied to TCR pairs. In a later analysis, false discovery rates were estimated by permuting HLA or CMV assignments 20 times. A later analysis grouped co-occurring TCRs with DBSCAN, adding TCRdist sequence similarity when clustering within HLA-allele-positive subsets. Repertoires with fewer than 30,000 or more than 120,000 public chains, plus five repertoires with anomalous nucleotide sharing, were excluded from co-occurrence clustering. In TCRdb, the immuneACCESS table is reduced to in-frame sequences with V and J assigned. These tables do not hold every clone; where another copy was compared, an unresolved V gene accounts for under half, and the others remain unexplained. V, J and clone size derive from that table, while D and trimming were established from the DNA sequence. This sample lists about 120,000 clones; about 74% were detected once. Less than 3.5% of the sample lies in the top ten.

The cohort was made up of about 670 healthy bone marrow donors. At the time of sampling, all cohort members were nominally healthy, though unrecorded immune exposures were likely present. The donor was CMV seropositive and belonged to the group of a few hundred seropositive cohort members. Each donor provided a peripheral blood sample, and peripheral blood mononuclear cells were used for TCR beta sequencing. Genomic DNA was extracted from the blood cell samples with the Qiagen DNeasy Blood Extraction Kit. This sequence was found in a woman aged 40-49 years in good health and CMV-seropositive. The V gene is TRBV6-1 and the J gene is TRBJ2-3, with 8 central nucleotides matching TRBD2. The material sequenced was PBMCs. The CDR3: CASSEQGLATDTQYF. In nucleotides, the sequence is TGTGCCAGCAGTGAACAAGGACTAGCCACAGATACGCAGTATTTT.